The following is a T cell receptor beta chain sequence with its context. Per the original methods: By means of reference gene primer amplification, nucleated cell counts were estimated. Produced via immunoSEQ multiplex PCR; TCRdb's table is partial and in-frame only. That table gives V, J and clone size, and the DNA gave D and trimming. The sample includes 210,000 or so clones, 80% to 85% of them seen just once. The data belong to a study of blood T cell repertoires in COVID-19. Background on the study: The origin of the acute and convalescent COVID-19 samples was the United States, Italy and Spain.

The CDR3 is 15 residues long. CDR1 is SGDLS, CDR2 YYNGEE, per germline. Trimming removed 0 bases at V and 2 bases at J, with 11 bases between. V and J are TRBV9 and TRBJ2-5; D perhaps matches TRBD2 (6 bases). The sequencing sample was made of peripheral blood. The receptor was isolated from an elderly woman with active or convalescent COVID-19. Written as DNA, the CDR3 is TGTGCCAGCAGCGTAGCGGTGGGGGGACAAGAGACCCAGTACTTC. Translating gives CASSVAVGGQETQYF.